This TCR beta chain was sequenced for a study of cytomegalovirus exposure and HLA in healthy donors (dated by TCRdb to about 2017). About the study as a whole: An earlier analysis of several hundred of the donors reported roughly 300 Gb of sequence data and 117 million unique TCR beta sequences from about 179 million T cells. An early release covering 550 to 700 HLA-typed donors comprised 250 to 350 gigabases of sequencing data and 85 million to 100 million unique TCR sequences. Of the 300 to 500 genotyped donors, roughly 76% were placed in the genetic ancestry cluster associated with self-reported Caucasian donors. The aim of the study was to test whether cataloging public T cell receptors could identify signatures of past pathogen exposure. The study profiled the T cell repertoires of about 720 subjects by immunosequencing and related them to cytomegalovirus serostatus. In addition to the first cohort of roughly 670 subjects, a separate validation cohort of 100 to 150 different subjects was used. To predict cytomegalovirus infection status, the study brought together high-throughput TCR immunosequencing, statistical association of individual TCRs with disease status, and machine learning. In a later analysis, previously published TCR beta repertoires from 600 to 850 donors were re-analyzed and high-resolution HLA genotyping was added so that TCR occurrence patterns could be studied. In the later analysis, no new phenotypic data were used to find candidate immune exposures; instead, reliance was placed on TCR beta sequences and their occurrence across donors. An earlier analysis of 500 to 650 of the donors applied high-throughput TCR beta sequencing to assess whether each TCR beta V gene segment acted as functional or pseudogenic. Donor age, sex, ethnicity and CMV serostatus were collected together with the repertoire data. A later genetic analysis took genome-wide SNP genotypes for about 55% of the roughly 670 donors and used that subset as a discovery cohort. Every repertoire in the discovery cohort had been generated on one and the same sequencing platform. Class I and class II HLA loci were covered by the typing at four-digit resolution. The number of donors typed differed by locus, with roughly 629-640 for A, B, C, DRB1 and DQB1, more than 500 for DQA1, under 610 for DPA1, and under 490 for DPB1. Roughly five DR-DQ haplotypes were handled as single units for association and clustering because linkage in the cohort was strong. Across some 400 genotyped donors of the cohort, an average of roughly 250,000 unique TCR beta nucleotide sequences per donor were sequenced, and approximately 19% of those sequences were non-productive.

The cohort comprised fewer than 750 healthy bone marrow donors. At the time of sampling, all cohort members were nominally healthy, though unrecorded immune exposures were likely present. The donor was CMV seronegative and was included in the group of about 400 seronegative cohort members. A peripheral blood sample was collected from each donor, and TCR beta sequencing was performed on peripheral blood mononuclear cells. Genomic DNA was extracted from the blood cell samples with the Qiagen DNeasy Blood Extraction Kit. Paper-wide results and their limitations: While some public TCRs were present in many individuals, most TCR sequences turned up only very rarely across donors. The study listed 150 to 200 TCR beta chains as associated with cytomegalovirus. The classifier was reported to diagnose cytomegalovirus status with high specificity and sensitivity in both the original cohort and the validation cohort. Presence/absence analyses assumed roughly uniform sequencing depth across donors, an assumption that may not hold. The cohort was sequenced for TCR beta chains only, and without alpha or paired-chain data the features that could be detected were limited. Because HLA typing was unavailable for some donors at each locus, only the typed subset was used in association tests. A further reported finding was that TCR beta sequences accurately predicted the HLA-A and HLA-B alleles for most subjects in the first cohort. A later analysis found that most CMV-associated TCR beta chains appeared HLA-restricted, with HLA associations seemingly driven largely by CMV exposure. Some IMGT-functional V segments, including TRBV6-2 and TRBV6-3, could not be told apart with the 87-base-pair reads, so those segments were excluded. Compared with the approximately 720-donor mean, donors in an Asian-associated ancestry cluster had fewer N-insertions in productive TCRs, according to a later genetic analysis. Three of the identified cytomegalovirus-associated TCR beta chains were confirmed in vitro to be specific for cytomegalovirus antigens. A later analysis associated 15,000 to 20,000 TCR beta sequences with specific HLA alleles at a false discovery rate of 0.05. It was suggested by the authors that the approach could potentially be generalized to other disease states and immunological phenotypes. V-gene and J-gene trimming of TCR beta chains was associated with a missense DCLRE1C variant in a later genetic analysis, and the association was replicated in an independent cohort. A cluster of highly shared sequence variants was judged likely to represent a technical artifact of the sequencing pipeline. When HLA alleles, especially DR and DQ, strongly co-occurred, TCR associations were difficult to assign to individual alleles. Broadly in line with IMGT annotations, most TCR beta V segments showed up in productive rearrangements about 90% or about 30% of the time in an earlier analysis of approximately 600 of the donors. In a later analysis, several top co-occurrence clusters were reported to appear linked to parvovirus B19, influenza, CMV and Epstein-Barr virus. In a later analysis, HLA-associated TCR beta chains showed more clonal expansion and lower generation probabilities than non-associated chains that were equally common. CMV serostatus was the only immune exposure information available for the cohort. Linkage disequilibrium might explain the correlated functional status among segregating V segments, but an unknown experimental factor could not be ruled out. In a later analysis, TCR association rates were found to vary across HLA loci, with the most associated TCRs seen for DRB1 alleles and the fewest for HLA-C alleles. The earlier analysis of fewer than 750 of the donors excluded around 17 rarely observed V segments, including chromosome 9 orphons, because counts were too low.

Trimming at the junction amounts to 11 bases on V and 4 bases on J, and the germline ends lie 14 bases apart. CDR1 and CDR2 were assigned from the germline V gene as SNHLY and FYNNEI. From the cysteine up to the phenylalanine, the CDR3 has a length of 12 residues. Solely the CDR3 DNA is kept, with 36 bases framed from the first base. Libraries were built with the immunoSEQ multiplex PCR assay. For the multiplex PCR, a mixture combining 60 forward primers for TCR Vbeta segments and 13 reverse primers for TCR Jbeta segments was used. The CDR3 region of rearranged TCR beta genes was amplified from genomic DNA by a multiplex PCR assay. Amplified TCR beta libraries were sequenced as 87-base-pair reads on the Illumina HiSeq System. On the authors' methods: A later analysis tallied 75 million to 85 million unique TCR beta chains across the 600 to 700 repertoires, and about 12 million of those chains were shared by two or more donors. Raw reads were error-corrected and collapsed into unique sequences by a nearest-neighbor algorithm in which closely related sequences were merged to remove PCR and sequencing errors. To assign V, D and J gene segments, CDR3 sequences were aligned to IMGT reference sequences. For a sequence to be retained, at least a six-nucleotide match to both a V gene segment and a J gene segment was required. A rearrangement was called productive if the CDR3 had no stop codons and remained in frame with V and J, and every other rearrangement was called non-productive. CDR3 was defined according to IMGT convention as the region running from the second conserved V-encoded cysteine to the conserved J-encoded phenylalanine. The earlier analysis of some 540 of the donors excluded any sequence lacking an unambiguous match to a single V gene segment. An earlier analysis of fewer than 750 of the donors called V segments functional above 56.7% productive rearrangements and segregating when the between-donor standard deviation exceeded 5%. A statistical classification framework was built for diagnosing cytomegalovirus status from the catalog of TCR beta chain sequences. In a later analysis, V and J genes were assigned by comparing TCR nucleotide sequences against IMGT/GENE-DB human TR gene sequences. A later analysis assigned CDR3 sequences and most-parsimonious VDJ recombination scenarios with the TCRdist pipeline. In a later analysis, each TCR beta chain was defined by its CDR3 amino acid sequence together with its V-gene family, and reads lacking a unique V-gene family were excluded. In a later analysis, around 600 highly shared, low-generation-probability nucleotide sequences were removed to address suspected cross-contamination and a sequencing artifact. For each public chain, a later analysis derived a clonal expansion index from normalized ranks of inferred template counts within each repertoire. Generation probabilities in a later analysis came from a VDJ recombination model fitted to out-of-frame rearrangements, and those results were checked against IGoR. A later analysis scored TCR-TCR, TCR-HLA and TCR-CMV co-occurrence with hypergeometric tests, applying a repertoire-size bias correction to TCR pairs. A later analysis estimated false discovery rates by permuting HLA or CMV assignments 20 times. In a later analysis, co-occurring TCRs were grouped using DBSCAN, and TCRdist sequence similarity was added for clustering within HLA-allele-positive subsets. Repertoires with fewer than 30,000 or more than 120,000 public chains were left out of co-occurrence clustering, as were about five repertoires with anomalous nucleotide sharing. TCRdb holds this immuneACCESS table with in-frame rearrangements only. Some clones are missing; in checked studies, unresolved V genes explain under half, and the rest has no known cause. The V and J calls and clone size were taken over from that table, and D and trimming were inferred from the DNA. This sample's listing comprises 150,000 or so clones. About 1.7% of the sample comes from the top ten.

As concerns this clone: Its cognate antigen has yet to be identified.

The sequencing input was PBMCs. The receptor was derived from a woman aged 45-59 years in good health and CMV-seronegative. The rearranged segments are TRBV2 and TRBJ1-2; the D gene lacks a confident call. The DNA reads TGTGCCGTACCGTGGTCCGGCTATGGCTACACCTTC. Translation gives CAVPWSGYGYTF.